The T cell receptor (beta chain) under discussion was sequenced for a study of blood T cell repertoires in COVID-19. Study background: T cells, B-cell-depleted T cells, or PBMCs supplied cDNA or gDNA.

Only in-frame clones appear in the TCRdb table, and some are missing; sequencing was by immunoSEQ multiplex PCR. This sample has 40,000 to 55,000 clones, with around 89% found just once. Germline V gives CDR1 SGHTA, CDR2 FQGTGA. V shed 5 bases and J shed 6 bases, with 16 bases lying between them. The CDR3 has 15 residues. J is TRBJ2-2 and V is TRBV7-3, with D uncertain. The sequence came from a human donor in a cohort sampled during active COVID-19. Input material: peripheral blood. This CDR3 is CASSPRALFAGELFF. CDR3 sequence (DNA): TGTGCCAGCAGCCCTCGCGCCCTTTTTGCCGGGGAGCTGTTTTTT.